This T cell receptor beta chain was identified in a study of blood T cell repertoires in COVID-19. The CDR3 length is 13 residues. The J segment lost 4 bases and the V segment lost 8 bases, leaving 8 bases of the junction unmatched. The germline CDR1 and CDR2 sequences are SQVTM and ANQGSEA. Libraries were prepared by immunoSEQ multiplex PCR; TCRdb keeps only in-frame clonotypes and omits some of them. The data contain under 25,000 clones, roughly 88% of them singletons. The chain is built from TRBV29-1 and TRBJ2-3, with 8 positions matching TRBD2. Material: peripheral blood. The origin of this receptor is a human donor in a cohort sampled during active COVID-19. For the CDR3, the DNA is TGCAGCCAAGGAAGAGCGGGAGCAGATACGCAGTATTTT. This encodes CSQGRAGADTQYF.